This note documents a single T cell receptor (beta chain) sequence. The antigen is unknown. CDR1 and CDR2 from the germline V gene are KGHSH and LQKENI. V dropped 3 bases and J dropped 3; count of bases not matched to a gene: 9. The CDR3 extends over 16 amino acids. The entry originates in a study of Ad26.COV2.S vaccination and SARS-CoV-2 variants. Findings of the study overall: Ad26.COV2.S recipients had broader spike-specific TCRs (P = 0.0014). Reported findings describe substantial breadth in spike-specific CD8+ and CD4+ T cell responses following vaccination.

Treatment meaning: 15 to 20 received Ad26.COV2.S at low or high dose, single or two shots; 5 received placebo; per-sample allocation not given. Sampling occurred on day 63 after the first vaccine or placebo injection. In Boston, the donor was an adult between 18-55 years of age. Libraries were prepared by immunoSEQ multiplex PCR; TCRdb keeps only in-frame clonotypes and omits some of them. The sample contains about 680,000 clones, more than 70% of which appear only once. This sample comprised peripheral blood, obtained in a trial of Ad26.COV2.S vaccine versus placebo. The sequence was obtained from a person aged 18-60 years who received the Ad26.COV2.S COVID-19 vaccine or a placebo. This chain joins TRBV18 and TRBJ2-7, with 9 bases that match TRBD1. The CDR3 region has the DNA TGTGCCAGCTCACCCATTCCCGGGACAGGGATCTACGAGCAGTACTTC. It encodes CASSPIPGTGIYEQYF.